The 23 T cell receptor beta chains below come from one sample, sequenced in a study of cytomegalovirus exposure and HLA in healthy donors. PCR used 60 Vbeta primers and 13 Jbeta primers. Here immunoSEQ multiplex PCR was the method, and the copy in TCRdb shows in-frame clones only, minus some. The table shows about 170,000 clones, with roughly four fifths occurring only once. The sequencing sample was made of PBMCs. The receptors originated from a female donor in good health and CMV-seronegative.

This clone showed up just once. V gene TRBV6-1 combines with J gene TRBJ1-5; 11 bases are shared with TRBD1. Trimming cost V 0 bases and J 6 bases; bases outside gene matches: 1. Per the germline V gene, CDR1 is MNHNS and CDR2 is SASEGT. The CDR3 has 15 amino acids. The CDR3 spells CASSEAGQGGQPQHF. DNA of the CDR3: TGTGCCAGCAGTGAAGCGGGACAGGGGGGTCAGCCCCAGCATTTT.

The chain couples TRBV19 to TRBJ2-7, with 7 bases lining up with TRBD2. The CDR3 is 14 amino acids. The V and J ends lost 1 base and 0 bases, in that order; junction bases with no gene match: 0. Germline CDR1 is LNHDA and CDR2 is SQIVND (reference sequence). The CDR3 nucleotides read TGTGCCAGTAGTATAGCTAGCGGCTCCTACGAGCAGTACTTC. It encodes CASSIASGSYEQYF.

This rearrangement joins TRBV11-1 to TRBJ2-5; D uncertain. Germline V CDR1 and CDR2: SGHAT, FQDESV (reference sequence). The CDR3 is 16 residues long. V was cut by 2 bases and J by 4 bases, with 17 bases left in between. The CDR3 DNA sequence: TGTGCCAGCAGCTTAAACCCCTCTACCGTTACAGAGACCCAGTACTTC. It codes for CASSLNPSTVTETQYF. The whole variable domain, filled in from reference TRBV11-1 and TRBJ2-5, reads EAEVAQSPRYKITEKSQAVAFWCDPISGHATLYWYRQILGQGPELLVQFQDESVVDDSQLPKDRFSAERLKGVDSTLKIQPAELGDSAMYLCASSLNPSTVTETQYFGPGTRLLVL.

The V and J genes are TRBV6-6 and TRBJ2-7, with a weak D call TRBD1 (6 bases). This CDR3 has 15 amino acids. Trimming removed 0 bases at V and 3 bases at J, with 12 bases between. CDR1 and CDR2 from the germline V gene are MNHNY and SVGAGI (reference sequence). The CDR3 DNA follows: TGTGCCAGCAGTTACTCGTCAGGGGCAGGCTACGAGCAGTACTTC. Translation: CASSYSSGAGYEQYF.

The V gene is TRBV7-9, the J gene TRBJ2-2, with 9 bases fitting TRBD1. Germline CDR1 SEHNR, CDR2 FQNEAQ (reference sequence). The CDR3 has 15 residues. V lost 1 base and J lost 6; bases outside the gene matches: 3. The CDR3 protein is CASSLEGTGPGELFF. The CDR3 region has the DNA TGTGCCAGCAGCTTAGAGGGGACAGGGCCCGGGGAGCTGTTTTTT.

The chain joins TRBV7-9 to TRBJ2-5; 13 bases align to TRBD2. J lost 5 bases, V lost 4 bases, and 4 bases had no gene match. This CDR3 has 15 amino acids. In germline, CDR1 is SEHNR, CDR2 FQNEAQ (reference sequence). The chain's CDR3 is CASSWTSGGRETQYF. The CDR3 DNA sequence: TGTGCCAGCAGCTGGACTAGCGGGGGACGGGAGACCCAGTACTTC.

This chain uses TRBV27 with TRBJ1-5; 9 nucleotides agree with TRBD1. This CDR3 has 14 amino acids. The trim removed 4 bases at V and 7 bases at J, leaving 5 bases unmatched. Germline-derived CDR1 and CDR2 are MNHEY and SMNVEV (reference sequence). In nucleotides, the CDR3 is TGTGCCAGCAGTTCCTGGACAGGGGTCCAGCCCCAGCATTTT. Translation gives CASSSWTGVQPQHF.

The chain joins TRBV18 to TRBJ2-3; D possibly corresponds to TRBD2 (6 bases). CDR3 length equals 16 residues. With 0 bases removed from V and 0 bases from J, the gap between germline ends came to 10 bases. Germline-derived CDR1 and CDR2 are KGHSH and LQKENI. The CDR3 coding sequence is TGTGCCAGCTCACCACCGCGGGGTTCTAGCACAGATACGCAGTATTTT. Translating gives CASSPPRGSSTDTQYF.

The chain couples TRBV2 to TRBJ1-2; 7 bases map to TRBD1. This CDR3 region has 12 residues. Unmatched junction bases numbered 1, after V lost 6 bases and J lost 3 bases. Germline CDR1 and CDR2: SNHLY and FYNNEI. CDR3 bases: TGTGCCAGCAGGCAGGGGGACTATGGCTACACCTTC. Its translation is CASRQGDYGYTF.

This clone was picked up a small number of times. The chain links TRBV7-9 to TRBJ1-2; possibly TRBD1 for D (5 bases). Germline lookup yields CDR1 SEHNR and CDR2 FQNEAQ (reference sequence). This CDR3 comprises 15 residues. Trimming pared 2 bases from V and 6 bases from J, leaving 16 bases between. For the CDR3, the DNA is TGTGCCAGCAGCTTATTAACGGCCGGGGGGAATGGCTACACCTTC. Encoded protein: CASSLLTAGGNGYTF.

V usage is TRBV19 and J usage is TRBJ2-1; 14 bases agree with TRBD2. From germline, CDR1 is LNHDA and CDR2 SQIVND (reference sequence). The J segment lost 9 bases and the V segment lost 4 bases, leaving 8 bases of the junction unmatched. The CDR3 has 16 amino acids. CDR3 sequence: CASSSPGLAGVPEQFF. For the CDR3, the DNA is TGTGCCAGTAGTAGCCCGGGACTAGCGGGAGTTCCTGAGCAGTTCTTC. The full variable domain, completed using reference TRBV19 and TRBJ2-1, is DGGITQSPKYLFRKEGQNVTLSCEQNLNHDAMYWYRQDPGQGLRLIYYSQIVNDFQKGDIAEGYSVSREKKESFPLTVTSAQKNPTAFYLCASSSPGLAGVPEQFFGPGTRLTVL.

This rearrangement joins TRBV5-1 to TRBJ2-1; 13 bases map to TRBD2. CDR1 is SGHRS and CDR2 is YFSETQ in the germline V gene. This CDR3 region has 15 residues. The J segment lost 7 bases and the V segment lost 4 bases, leaving 5 bases of the junction unmatched. CDR3 nucleotide sequence: TGCGCCAGCAGCCGGGGGACTAGCGGGGCGAATGAGCAGTTCTTC. Its protein product is CASSRGTSGANEQFF.

The chain recombines TRBV27 with TRBJ2-7; 8 bases fit TRBD2. The V and J ends lost 6 bases and 0 bases, in that order; junction bases with no gene match: 10. Germline V CDR1 and CDR2: MNHEY, SMNVEV (reference sequence). The CDR3 is 16 residues long. CDR3 region: CASRPRGGRSSYEQYF. CDR3 sequence (DNA): TGTGCCAGCAGGCCGCGGGGCGGGAGGAGCTCCTACGAGCAGTACTTC.

The table lists this clone with a few counts. The rearrangement uses TRBV5-4 and TRBJ1-2; TRBD1 aligns across 8 bases. This CDR3 contains 14 residues. V shed 4 bases, J shed 4 bases, and the junction held 6 bases outside the gene matches. The germline CDR1 and CDR2 sequences are SGHNT and YYREEE (reference sequence). CDR3 in amino acids: CASSQRQGSYGYTF. CDR3 coding DNA: TGTGCCAGCAGCCAACGACAGGGGAGCTATGGCTACACCTTC.

This clone showed up just a few times. The chain couples TRBV9 to TRBJ2-3, with D perhaps matching TRBD2 (6 bases). The germline V and J ends were trimmed by 1 base and 8 bases, with 17 bases remaining between them. The CDR3 is 15 residues long. Germline lookup yields CDR1 SGDLS and CDR2 YYNGEE. The CDR3 sequence is CASSVNWDSSSTQYF. DNA of the CDR3: TGTGCCAGCAGCGTAAATTGGGACTCCTCAAGTACGCAGTATTTT.

This clone has only a few counts. CDR3 residues: CASRPPRTGSYGYTF. The CDR3 DNA reads TGTGCCAGCAGGCCTCCTCGGACAGGCTCCTATGGCTACACCTTC. V usage is TRBV6-5 and J usage is TRBJ1-2; 7 nucleotides agree with TRBD1. Germline V gene lookup returns CDR1 MNHEY and CDR2 SVGAGI. The CDR3 sequence is 15 residues long. V was pared by 6 bases and J by 4 bases, with 11 bases of the junction left unmatched.

This clone appeared a single time. This rearrangement joins TRBV28 to TRBJ2-4, with D perhaps TRBD1 (7 bases). The CDR3 runs to 12 residues. Germline assignment: CDR1 MDHEN and CDR2 SYDVKM. V was shortened by 8 bases and J by 5 bases, with 10 bases between the two germline ends. CDR3 amino acids: CASGGGQNIQYF. CDR3 DNA: TGTGCCAGCGGAGGGGGCCAAAACATTCAGTACTTC.

The V and J genes are TRBV19 and TRBJ2-1; 9 bases map to TRBD2. V was pared by 7 bases and J by 5 bases, with 12 bases of the junction left unmatched. This CDR3 is built from 16 residues. Looked up from germline, CDR1 is LNHDA and CDR2 is SQIVND (reference sequence). CDR3 protein: CASKSGGSVVDNEQFF. Here the CDR3 DNA reads TGTGCCAGTAAGAGCGGGGGGTCGGTAGTTGACAATGAGCAGTTCTTC.

This clone was counted only a few times. The CDR3 protein is CASTLSGGGYTF. The CDR3 bases are TGTGCCAGCACCCTATCAGGTGGAGGCTACACCTTC. The chain couples TRBV25-1 to TRBJ1-2; D uncertain. V lost 7 bases and J lost 8, with 14 bases in between. From germline, CDR1 is MGHDK and CDR2 SYGVNS. The CDR3 loop spans 12 amino acids.

V usage is TRBV4-3 and J usage is TRBJ2-7; 9 bases map to TRBD2. V shed 4 bases, J shed 2 bases, and the junction held 6 bases outside the gene matches. The CDR3 has 15 residues. Germline V gives CDR1 LGHNA, CDR2 YSLEER. The CDR3 reads CASSLALAGTYEQYF. CDR3 coding DNA: TGCGCCAGCAGCCTAGCGCTAGCGGGGACCTACGAGCAGTACTTC.

The rearrangement links TRBV5-6 to TRBJ2-7, with no clear D. V lost 3 bases and J lost 3, with 16 bases in between. This CDR3 has 15 residues. Germline V gives CDR1 SGHDT, CDR2 YYEEEE. Written as DNA, the CDR3 is TGTGCCAGCAGCTACCCGGGTCTAGACCTCTACGAGCAGTACTTC. Residues: CASSYPGLDLYEQYF.

The V gene is TRBV4-3, the J gene TRBJ1-4, with 9 bases matching TRBD1. Trimming cost V 0 bases and J 1 base; bases outside gene matches: 6. This CDR3 region has 18 residues. Germline V CDR1 and CDR2: LGHNA, YSLEER. CDR3 loop: CASSQEQTGGRTNEKLFF. CDR3 nucleotide sequence: TGCGCCAGCAGCCAAGAGCAAACAGGGGGCAGAACTAATGAAAAACTGTTTTTT.

This chain joins TRBV4-3 and TRBJ1-1, with D possibly matching TRBD1 (5 bases). Per germline, CDR1 LGHNA and CDR2 YSLEER. The CDR3 has 13 amino acids. V dropped 1 base and J dropped 3 bases, with 6 bases sitting between them. For the CDR3, the DNA is TGCGCCAGCAGCCAAGGACAGTACACTGAAGCTTTCTTT. Its protein is CASSQGQYTEAFF.